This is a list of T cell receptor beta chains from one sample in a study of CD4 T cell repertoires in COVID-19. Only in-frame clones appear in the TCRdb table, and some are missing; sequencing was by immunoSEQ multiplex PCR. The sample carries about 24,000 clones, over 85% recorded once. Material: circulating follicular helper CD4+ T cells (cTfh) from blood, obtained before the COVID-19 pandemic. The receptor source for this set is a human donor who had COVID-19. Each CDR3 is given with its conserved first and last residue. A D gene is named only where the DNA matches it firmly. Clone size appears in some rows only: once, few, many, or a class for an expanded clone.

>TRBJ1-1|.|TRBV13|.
TGTGCCAGCAGCTTCGGCGCATACGGGATGATTGAAGCTTTCTTT
CASSFGAYGMIEAFF
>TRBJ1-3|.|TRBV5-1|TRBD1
TGCGCCAGCAGCCGGGGACAGGACTCCTCTGGAAACACCATATATTTT
CASSRGQDSSGNTIYF
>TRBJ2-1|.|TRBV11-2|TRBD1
TGTGCCAGCAGCGTCACAGGGGCCAATGAGCAGTTCTTC
CASSVTGANEQFF
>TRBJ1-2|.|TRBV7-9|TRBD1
TGTGCCAGCAGTCGGGACAGGGGAGAGAATTATGGCTACACCTTC
CASSRDRGENYGYTF
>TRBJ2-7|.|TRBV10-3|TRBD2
TGTGCCATCAGCCGGACTAGCGGGGGGGCGGGGGAGCAGTACTTC
CAISRTSGGAGEQYF
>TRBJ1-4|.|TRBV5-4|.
TGTGCCAGCAGCCAACAGGGTTATAATGAAAAACTGTTTTTT
CASSQQGYNEKLFF
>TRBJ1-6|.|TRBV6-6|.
TGTGCCAGCAGTCTCGACAGAAAGAGGTCACCCCTCCACTTT
CASSLDRKRSPLHF
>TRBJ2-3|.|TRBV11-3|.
TGTGCCAGCAGCCGGGACTTCTACGCAGATACGCAGTATTTT
CASSRDFYADTQYF
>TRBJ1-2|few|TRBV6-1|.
TGTGCCGGATCGTTTACGGGCTATGGCTACACCTTC
CAGSFTGYGYTF
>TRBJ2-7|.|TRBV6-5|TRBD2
TGTGCCAGCAGGGGGAGCGGCGGGAGCTACGAGCAGTACTTC
CASRGSGGSYEQYF
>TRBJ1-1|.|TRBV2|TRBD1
TGTGCCAGCAGGACAGGGGGCCGACTGAACACTGAAGCTTTCTTT
CASRTGGRLNTEAFF
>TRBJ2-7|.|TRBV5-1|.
TGCGCCAGCAGCTTAATACAGAGTACCTACGAGCAGTACTTC
CASSLIQSTYEQYF
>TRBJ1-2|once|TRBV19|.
TGTGCCAGTAGTAATAAGCGGGGCAGCTATGGCTACACCTTC
CASSNKRGSYGYTF
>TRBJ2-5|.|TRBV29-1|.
TGCAGCGTTGAAGATGGGGGGGCTAGGGCCCAGTACTTC
CSVEDGGARAQYF
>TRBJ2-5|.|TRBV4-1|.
TGCGCCAGCAGCCCGGGACTGCCAGAGACCCAGTACTTC
CASSPGLPETQYF
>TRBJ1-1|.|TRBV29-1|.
TGCAGCGTTGAGGGGGGGGAGTTCCCAAGGACTGAAGCTTTCTTT
CSVEGGEFPRTEAFF
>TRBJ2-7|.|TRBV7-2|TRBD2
TGTGCCAGCAGCTTACTAGCGGCCTACGAGCAGTACTTC
CASSLLAAYEQYF
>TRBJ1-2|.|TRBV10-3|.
TGTGCCATCAGGCGGGACGATGGCTACACCTTC
CAIRRDDGYTF
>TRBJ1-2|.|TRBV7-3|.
TGTGCCAGCAGCTCCTCGGGGGGATATGGCTACACCTTC
CASSSSGGYGYTF
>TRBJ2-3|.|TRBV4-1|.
TGCGCCAGCAGCCAAGATACGGCTAGCATCACAGATACGCAGTATTTT
CASSQDTASITDTQYF
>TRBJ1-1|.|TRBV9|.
TGTGCCAGCAGCGTAGGGCAGGGGAGTGGGAACACTGAAGCTTTCTTT
CASSVGQGSGNTEAFF
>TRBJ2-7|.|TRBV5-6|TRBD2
TGTGCCAGCAGCTTCCCCGGACTAGCGGGAGGAAACGAGCAGTACTTC
CASSFPGLAGGNEQYF
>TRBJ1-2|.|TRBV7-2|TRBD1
TGTGCCAGCAGCTCCATGACTGTACAGGGGGCAGCGGATGGCTACACCTTC
CASSSMTVQGAADGYTF
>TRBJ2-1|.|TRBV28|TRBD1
TGTGCCAGCAGCGTCCACGCGGGACAGGCCAATGAGCAGTTCTTC
CASSVHAGQANEQFF
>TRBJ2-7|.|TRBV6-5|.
TGTGCCAGCAGTGCCTCTACCGGGGCCTACGAGCAGTACTTC
CASSASTGAYEQYF
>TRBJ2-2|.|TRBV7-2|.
TGTGCCAGCAGCTTTATCGGGAACACCGGGGAGCTGTTTTTT
CASSFIGNTGELFF
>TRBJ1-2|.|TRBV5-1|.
TGCGCCAGCAGCCCAGAGGGAGGGTTCTATGGCTACACCTTC
CASSPEGGFYGYTF
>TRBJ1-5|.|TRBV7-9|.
TGTGCCAGCAGCCGGGCGGGGGGCCATAGCAATCAGCCCCAGCATTTT
CASSRAGGHSNQPQHF
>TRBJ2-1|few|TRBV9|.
TGTGCCAGCAGCCCCCGTTTTGAGCACAATGAGCAGTTCTTC
CASSPRFEHNEQFF
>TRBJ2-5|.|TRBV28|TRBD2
TGTGCCAGCAGTTTAAGTCTAGCGGAAGAGACCCAGTACTTC
CASSLSLAEETQYF
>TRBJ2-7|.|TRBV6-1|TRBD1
TGTGCCAGCAGTGAAAACAGGGGGATCGAGCAGTACTTC
CASSENRGIEQYF
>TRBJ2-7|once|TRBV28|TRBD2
TGTGCTAGTGCCGGGGGGAGCTCCTACGAGCAGTACTTC
CASAGGSSYEQYF
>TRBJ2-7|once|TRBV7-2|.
TGTGCCAGCAGCTTTAGCGGCGGTGCCTACGAGCAGTACTTC
CASSFSGGAYEQYF
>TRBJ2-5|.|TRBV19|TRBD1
TGTGCCAGTAGTACTGAACAGGGGTGGGAGACCCAGTACTTC
CASSTEQGWETQYF
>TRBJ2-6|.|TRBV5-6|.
TGTGCCAGTCAGCCCAGGGTCTTATCGTTTGGGGCCAACGTCCTGACTTTC
CASQPRVLSFGANVLTF
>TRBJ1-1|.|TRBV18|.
TGTGCCAGCTCACCACCAAGGGGACACTCTGAAGCTTTCTTT
CASSPPRGHSEAFF
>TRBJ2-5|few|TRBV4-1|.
TGCGCCAGCAGCCCTACCGACAGGATGGAGACCCAGTACTTC
CASSPTDRMETQYF
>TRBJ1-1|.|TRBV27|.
TGTGCCAGCAGTTTCGGGAAGCTGAACACTGAAGCTTTCTTT
CASSFGKLNTEAFF
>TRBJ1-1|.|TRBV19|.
TGTGCCAGTAGTATTCAGGGGAAACACACTGAAGCTTTCTTT
CASSIQGKHTEAFF
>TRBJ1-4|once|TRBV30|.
TGTGCCTGGAGTGCCGATACCAGGACAGAATGGTTTTTT
CAWSADTRTEWFF
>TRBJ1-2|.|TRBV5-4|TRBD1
TGTGCCAGCAGCCCGTGGGGGGCAAAGGGGGCGTCCAATGGCTACACCTTC
CASSPWGAKGASNGYTF
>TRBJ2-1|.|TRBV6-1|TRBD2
TGTGCCAGCAGTACTAGCGGGGGGGTGGGGTATGAGCAGTTCTTC
CASSTSGGVGYEQFF
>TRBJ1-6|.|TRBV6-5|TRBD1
TGTGCCAGCCGTACCGGGACAGGTCCGGGGACCCTCCACTTT
CASRTGTGPGTLHF
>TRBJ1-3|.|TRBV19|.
TGTGCCAGTAGTTCCGGGGGTAGTGGAAACACCATATATTTT
CASSSGGSGNTIYF
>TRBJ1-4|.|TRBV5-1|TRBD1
TGCGCCAGCAGCTCGGGACAGGCTAATGAAAAACTGTTTTTT
CASSSGQANEKLFF
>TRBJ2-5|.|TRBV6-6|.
TGTGCCAGCAGCTCCTCGGGGTCGGAAGAGGAGACCCAGTACTTC
CASSSSGSEEETQYF
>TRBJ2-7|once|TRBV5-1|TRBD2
TGCGCCAGCAGCTTACAGACTGGGACTAGCGAAAGCTCCTACGAGCAGTACTTC
CASSLQTGTSESSYEQYF
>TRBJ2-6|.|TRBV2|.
TGTGCCAGCACGTCTGGGGCCAACGTCCTGACTTTC
CASTSGANVLTF
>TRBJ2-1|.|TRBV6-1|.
TGTGCCAGCAGAAAATTACAGGGAGCGCTCAATGAGCAGTTCTTC
CASRKLQGALNEQFF
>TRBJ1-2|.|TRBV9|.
TGTGCCAGCAGCCCCGCGGGGCGGCAAGGCTACACCTTC
CASSPAGRQGYTF
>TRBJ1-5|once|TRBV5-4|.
TGTGCCAGCAGCCTAGACAGTAATCAGCCCCAGCATTTT
CASSLDSNQPQHF
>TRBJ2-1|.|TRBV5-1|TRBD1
TGCGCCAGCAGCCAATTGGACAGGCTCGACAATGAGCAGTTCTTC
CASSQLDRLDNEQFF
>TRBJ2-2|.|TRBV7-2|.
TGTGCCAGCAGCTTATTCCAGGGCACCGGGGAGCTGTTTTTT
CASSLFQGTGELFF
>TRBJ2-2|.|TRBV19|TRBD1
TGTGCCAGTAGTAGAGCCGGGACAGGGGAATCCGGGGAGCTGTTTTTT
CASSRAGTGESGELFF
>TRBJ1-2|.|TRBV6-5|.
TGTGCCAGCAGCTCTGAGGGAGGCTACACCTTC
CASSSEGGYTF
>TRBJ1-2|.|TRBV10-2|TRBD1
TGCGCCAGCAGTGGAAAGACAGGGGTGGGAAATGGCTACACCTTC
CASSGKTGVGNGYTF
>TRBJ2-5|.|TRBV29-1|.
TGCAGCGGCAGCGGAGGGCGGGAGACCCAGTACTTC
CSGSGGRETQYF
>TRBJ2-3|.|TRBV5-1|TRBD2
TGCGCCAGCAGAGTACTGGCGGGAGAAACAGATACGCAGTATTTT
CASRVLAGETDTQYF
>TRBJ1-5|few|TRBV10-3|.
TGTGCCATCAGTGAGGCAGACAATCAGCCCCAGCATTTT
CAISEADNQPQHF